A selection of T cell receptor beta chains follows, all from one sample in a study of blood T cell repertoires in COVID-19. Data came from immunoSEQ multiplex PCR; TCRdb stores just in-frame clones and leaves some out. The profile shows roughly 90,000 clones, 80% of them singletons. The sample was peripheral blood. Receptors originate from a woman aged 70-85 years with acute or convalescent COVID-19. Both conserved end residues are part of each CDR3. A D gene is named only where the DNA matches it firmly. Size is stated for part of the rows, as once, few or many counts, or as a class when the clone is expanded.

abundance: -; j_gene: TRBJ2-7; d_gene: TRBD2; v_gene: TRBV11-2; CDR3nt: TGTGCCAGCAGCCGCCCGGCTAGCGGGGGGTACGAGCAGTACTTC; CDR3aa: CASSRPASGGYEQYF
abundance: -; j_gene: TRBJ2-7; d_gene: TRBD2; v_gene: TRBV20-1; CDR3nt: TGCAGTGCTAGTACTCCGGGACTAGCGGGATTGTCCTCCTACGAGCAGTACTTC; CDR3aa: CSASTPGLAGLSSYEQYF
abundance: once; j_gene: TRBJ1-2; d_gene: -; v_gene: TRBV19; CDR3nt: TGTGCCAGTAGTATCCTCAGGGGCAATGGCTACACCTTC; CDR3aa: CASSILRGNGYTF
abundance: -; j_gene: TRBJ1-1; d_gene: -; v_gene: TRBV29-1; CDR3nt: TGCAGCGTTCGAGGACGATCGGGAACTGAAGCTTTCTTT; CDR3aa: CSVRGRSGTEAFF
abundance: -; j_gene: TRBJ2-7; d_gene: -; v_gene: TRBV5-4; CDR3nt: TGTGCCAGCAGCTTGGTCCCTAGCAGCGAGCAGTACTTC; CDR3aa: CASSLVPSSEQYF
abundance: -; j_gene: TRBJ2-2; d_gene: -; v_gene: TRBV7-3; CDR3nt: TGTGCCAGCAGCCGTTCACAGGGCGTAGGGGAGCTGTTTTTT; CDR3aa: CASSRSQGVGELFF
abundance: -; j_gene: TRBJ1-3; d_gene: -; v_gene: TRBV19; CDR3nt: TGTGCCAGCCTTTCGACAGCCTCTGGAAACACCATATATTTT; CDR3aa: CASLSTASGNTIYF
abundance: -; j_gene: TRBJ1-2; d_gene: TRBD1; v_gene: TRBV24-1; CDR3nt: TGTGCCACCAGTGACATCGGACAGGCCTATGGCTACACCTTC; CDR3aa: CATSDIGQAYGYTF
abundance: once; j_gene: TRBJ2-7; d_gene: TRBD2; v_gene: TRBV7-9; CDR3nt: TGTGCCAGCAGCTTGGGACTAGCGGGAGGCTTCTACGAGCAGTACTTC; CDR3aa: CASSLGLAGGFYEQYF
abundance: -; j_gene: TRBJ2-2; d_gene: TRBD2; v_gene: TRBV5-4; CDR3nt: TGTGCCAGCACCTCCACGGCGGGAGGGGGCACCGGGGAGCTGTTTTTT; CDR3aa: CASTSTAGGGTGELFF
abundance: -; j_gene: TRBJ2-1; d_gene: TRBD2; v_gene: TRBV9; CDR3nt: TGTGCCAGCAGCACCTCCGCTAGCGGGGGTTGGGATGAGCAGTTCTTC; CDR3aa: CASSTSASGGWDEQFF